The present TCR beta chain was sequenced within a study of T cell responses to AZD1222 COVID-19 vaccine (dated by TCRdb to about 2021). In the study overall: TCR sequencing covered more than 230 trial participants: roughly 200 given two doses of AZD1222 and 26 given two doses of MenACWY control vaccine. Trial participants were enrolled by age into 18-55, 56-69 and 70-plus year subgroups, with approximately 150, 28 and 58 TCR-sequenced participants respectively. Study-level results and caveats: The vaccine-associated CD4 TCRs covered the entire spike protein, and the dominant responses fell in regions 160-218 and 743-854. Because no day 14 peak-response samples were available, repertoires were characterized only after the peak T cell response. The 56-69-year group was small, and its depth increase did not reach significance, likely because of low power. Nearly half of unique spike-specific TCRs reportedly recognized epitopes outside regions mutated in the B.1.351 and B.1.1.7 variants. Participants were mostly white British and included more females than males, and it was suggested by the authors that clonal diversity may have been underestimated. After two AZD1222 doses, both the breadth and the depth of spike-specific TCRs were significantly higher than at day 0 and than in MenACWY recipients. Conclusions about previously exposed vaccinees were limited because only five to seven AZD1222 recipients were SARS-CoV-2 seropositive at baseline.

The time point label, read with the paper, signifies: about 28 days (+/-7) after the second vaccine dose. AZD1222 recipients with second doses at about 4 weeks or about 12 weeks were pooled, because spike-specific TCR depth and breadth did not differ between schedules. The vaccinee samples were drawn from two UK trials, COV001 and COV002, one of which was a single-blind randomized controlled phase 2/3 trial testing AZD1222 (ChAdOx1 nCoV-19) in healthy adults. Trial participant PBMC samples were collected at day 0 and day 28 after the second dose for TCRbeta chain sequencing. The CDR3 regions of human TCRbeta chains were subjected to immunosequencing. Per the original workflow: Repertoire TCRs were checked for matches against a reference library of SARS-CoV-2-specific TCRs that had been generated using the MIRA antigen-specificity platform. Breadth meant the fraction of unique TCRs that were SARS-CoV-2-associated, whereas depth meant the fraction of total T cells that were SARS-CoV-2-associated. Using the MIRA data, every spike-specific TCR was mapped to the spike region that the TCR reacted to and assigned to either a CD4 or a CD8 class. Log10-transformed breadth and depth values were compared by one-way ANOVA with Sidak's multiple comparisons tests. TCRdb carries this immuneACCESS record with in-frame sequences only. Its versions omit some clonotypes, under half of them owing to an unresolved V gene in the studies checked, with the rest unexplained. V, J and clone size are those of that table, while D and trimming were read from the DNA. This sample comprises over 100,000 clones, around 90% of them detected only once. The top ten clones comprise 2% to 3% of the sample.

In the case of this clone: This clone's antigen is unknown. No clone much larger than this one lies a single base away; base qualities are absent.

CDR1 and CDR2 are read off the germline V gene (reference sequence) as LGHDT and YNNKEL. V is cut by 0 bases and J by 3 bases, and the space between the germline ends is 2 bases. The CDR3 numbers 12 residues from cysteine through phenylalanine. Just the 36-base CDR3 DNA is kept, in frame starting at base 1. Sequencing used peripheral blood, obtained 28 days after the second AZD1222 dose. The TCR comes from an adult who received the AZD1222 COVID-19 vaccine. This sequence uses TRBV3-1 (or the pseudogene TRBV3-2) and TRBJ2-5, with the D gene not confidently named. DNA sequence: TGTGCCAGCAGCCAAGAAAAAGAGACCCAGTACTTC. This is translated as CASSQEKETQYF.